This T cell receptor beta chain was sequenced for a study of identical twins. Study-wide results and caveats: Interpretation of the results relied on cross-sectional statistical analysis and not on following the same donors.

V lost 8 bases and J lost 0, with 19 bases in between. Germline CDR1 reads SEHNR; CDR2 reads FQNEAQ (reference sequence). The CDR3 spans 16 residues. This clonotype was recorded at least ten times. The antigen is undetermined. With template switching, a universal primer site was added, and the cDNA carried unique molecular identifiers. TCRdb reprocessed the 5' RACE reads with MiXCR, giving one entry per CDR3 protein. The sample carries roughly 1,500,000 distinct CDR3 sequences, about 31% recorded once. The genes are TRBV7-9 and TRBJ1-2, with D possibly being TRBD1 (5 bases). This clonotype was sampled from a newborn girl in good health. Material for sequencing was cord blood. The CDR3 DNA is TGTGCCAGCGTACCCCGATCGGGGGGACCTAACTATGGCTACACCTTC. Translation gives CASVPRSGGPNYGYTF.